This is a list of T cell receptor beta chains from one sample in a study of synovial regulatory T cells in juvenile arthritis. Repertoires were generated with immunoSEQ multiplex PCR, while TCRdb's copy carries only in-frame clones and drops some. The repertoire table contains roughly 2,800 clones. The sequencing sample was made of Treg cells from the synovium. These TCRs come from a donor between 2 and 29 years old with juvenile idiopathic arthritis. Each CDR3 is given with its conserved first and last residue. Rows give clone size only sometimes, using once, few, many, or a class for an expanded clone.

j_gene: TRBJ1-2
v_gene: TRBV7-2
abundance: medium-sized
CDR3aa: CASSQSPWEGYTF

j_gene: TRBJ1-2
v_gene: TRBV2
abundance: medium-sized
CDR3aa: CASSATGAYGYTF

j_gene: TRBJ1-4
v_gene: TRBV6-5
abundance: NA
CDR3aa: CASSLTVTANEKLFF

j_gene: TRBJ1-2
v_gene: TRBV28
abundance: NA
CDR3aa: CASSLIGDLYGYTF

j_gene: TRBJ2-1
v_gene: TRBV19
abundance: NA
CDR3aa: CASSHGLAYNEQFF

j_gene: TRBJ2-7
v_gene: TRBV10-3
abundance: medium-sized
CDR3aa: CATREGSYEQYF

j_gene: TRBJ2-5
v_gene: TRBV7-6
abundance: NA
CDR3aa: CASSLGPGETQYF

j_gene: TRBJ2-7
v_gene: TRBV13
abundance: NA
CDR3aa: CASSLGGGRAHEQYF

j_gene: TRBJ2-7
v_gene: TRBV10-3
abundance: NA
CDR3aa: CAIRDTRGSSYEQYF

j_gene: TRBJ1-1
v_gene: TRBV7-8
abundance: NA
CDR3aa: CASSFGSTVDRGTEAFF

j_gene: TRBJ2-1
v_gene: TRBV2
abundance: NA
CDR3aa: CASSEIWTGNNEQFF

j_gene: TRBJ2-3
v_gene: TRBV7-9
abundance: NA
CDR3aa: CASSLAGLAGGPDTQYF

j_gene: TRBJ2-7
v_gene: TRBV28
abundance: medium-sized
CDR3aa: CASTKGLSGSTYEQYF

j_gene: TRBJ2-1
v_gene: TRBV10-2
abundance: NA
CDR3aa: CASTGLAGVVGDEQFF

j_gene: TRBJ2-3
v_gene: TRBV19
abundance: medium-sized
CDR3aa: CASSTLAVADTQYF

j_gene: TRBJ2-2
v_gene: TRBV28
abundance: NA
CDR3aa: CASGIVGLRAGELFF

j_gene: TRBJ2-7
v_gene: TRBV7-2
abundance: NA
CDR3aa: CASSFVGAQLTYEQYF

j_gene: TRBJ1-1
v_gene: TRBV18
abundance: NA
CDR3aa: CASSPSRQGNTEAFF

j_gene: TRBJ2-1
v_gene: TRBV14
abundance: NA
CDR3aa: CASSQQSSGNNEQFF

j_gene: TRBJ2-7
v_gene: TRBV27
abundance: NA
CDR3aa: CASSRRQGTYEQYF

j_gene: TRBJ1-5
v_gene: TRBV28
abundance: medium-sized
CDR3aa: CASSLVYSNQPQHF

j_gene: TRBJ1-2
v_gene: TRBV4-3
abundance: NA
CDR3aa: CASSQAGWGQGLGYTF

j_gene: TRBJ2-3
v_gene: TRBV7-9
abundance: medium-sized
CDR3aa: CASSFILQVSTDTQYF

j_gene: TRBJ2-5
v_gene: TRBV28
abundance: NA
CDR3aa: CASSGPGQGTMKTQYF

j_gene: TRBJ2-5
v_gene: TRBV29-1
abundance: NA
CDR3aa: CSGGLAGIMETQYF

j_gene: TRBJ2-1
v_gene: TRBV7-9
abundance: NA
CDR3aa: CATDRGSYNEQFF

j_gene: TRBJ1-4
v_gene: TRBV29-1
abundance: NA
CDR3aa: CSGRATNEKLFF

j_gene: TRBJ2-2
v_gene: TRBV27
abundance: NA
CDR3aa: CASSFGSGRSGELFF

j_gene: TRBJ2-7
v_gene: TRBV6-6
abundance: NA
CDR3aa: CASCDSVGKSYEQYF

j_gene: TRBJ2-3
v_gene: TRBV7-2
abundance: NA
CDR3aa: CASSSNRDTQYF

j_gene: TRBJ2-7
v_gene: TRBV7-2
abundance: medium-sized
CDR3aa: CASSKRDSSYEQYF

j_gene: TRBJ1-2
v_gene: TRBV18
abundance: NA
CDR3aa: CASSRESGYTF

j_gene: TRBJ2-6
v_gene: TRBV6-5
abundance: medium-sized
CDR3aa: CASSYGGSGANVLTF

j_gene: TRBJ2-6
v_gene: TRBV27
abundance: NA
CDR3aa: CASSREWGANVLTF

j_gene: TRBJ1-3
v_gene: TRBV25-1
abundance: medium-sized
CDR3aa: CASSDKRVGNTIYF

j_gene: TRBJ1-2
v_gene: TRBV28
abundance: medium-sized
CDR3aa: CASSFEGGSSYGYTF

j_gene: TRBJ1-1
v_gene: TRBV19
abundance: medium-sized
CDR3aa: CASSIVEAANTEAFF

j_gene: TRBJ2-4
v_gene: TRBV19
abundance: NA
CDR3aa: CASSKIPAQGAYEAKNIQYF

j_gene: TRBJ2-1
v_gene: TRBV5-1
abundance: medium-sized
CDR3aa: CATRGRVSYNEQFF

j_gene: TRBJ2-1
v_gene: TRBV5-5
abundance: NA
CDR3aa: CASKKGQVHNEQFF

j_gene: TRBJ1-4
v_gene: TRBV28
abundance: medium-sized
CDR3aa: CASATGTGYEKLFF

j_gene: TRBJ1-5
v_gene: TRBV19
abundance: medium-sized
CDR3aa: CASSGINQPQHF